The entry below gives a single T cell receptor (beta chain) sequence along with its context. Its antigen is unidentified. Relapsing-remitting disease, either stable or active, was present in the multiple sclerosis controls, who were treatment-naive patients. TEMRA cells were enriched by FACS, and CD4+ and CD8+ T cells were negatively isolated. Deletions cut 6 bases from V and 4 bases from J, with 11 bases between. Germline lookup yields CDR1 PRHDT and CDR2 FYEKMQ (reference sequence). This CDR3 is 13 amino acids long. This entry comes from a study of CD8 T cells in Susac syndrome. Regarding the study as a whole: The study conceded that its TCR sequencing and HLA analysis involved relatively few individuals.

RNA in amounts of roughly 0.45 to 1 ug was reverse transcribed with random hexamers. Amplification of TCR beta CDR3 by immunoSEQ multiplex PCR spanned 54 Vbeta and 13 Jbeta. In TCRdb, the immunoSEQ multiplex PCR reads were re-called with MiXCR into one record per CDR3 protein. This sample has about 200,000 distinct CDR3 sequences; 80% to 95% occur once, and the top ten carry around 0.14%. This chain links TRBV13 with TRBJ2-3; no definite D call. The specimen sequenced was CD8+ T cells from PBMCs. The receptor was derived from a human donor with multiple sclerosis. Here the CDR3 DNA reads TGTGCCAGCAGTCTCCCCCCATCAGATACGCAGTATTTT. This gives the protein CASSLPPSDTQYF.